This T cell receptor (beta chain) derives from a study of cytomegalovirus exposure and HLA in healthy donors (dated by TCRdb to about 2017). In terms of the full investigation: An earlier analysis of around 600 of the donors reported about 250 Gb of sequence data and some 100 million unique TCR beta sequences from about 200 million T cells. All discovery cohort repertoires had been generated using a single sequencing platform. HLA typing included class I and class II loci at four-digit resolution. The study profiled the T cell repertoires of fewer than 850 subjects by immunosequencing and related them to cytomegalovirus serostatus. The study combined high-throughput TCR immunosequencing, statistical association of individual TCRs with disease status, and machine learning to predict cytomegalovirus infection status. A later analysis re-analyzed previously published TCR beta repertoires from approximately 670 donors and added high-resolution HLA genotyping to study TCR occurrence patterns. An earlier analysis of approximately 580 of the donors used high-throughput TCR beta sequencing to judge whether each TCR beta V gene segment behaved as functional or pseudogenic. Roughly 5 DR-DQ haplotypes were handled as single units for association and clustering because linkage in the cohort was strong. The number of typed donors differed by locus: about 620-640 for A, B, C, DRB1 and DQB1; about 520 for DQA1; some 590 for DPA1; and around 450 for DPB1. Of the 300 to 450 genotyped donors, roughly 80% were placed in the genetic ancestry cluster associated with self-reported Caucasian donors. Donor age, sex, ethnicity and CMV serostatus were collected together with the repertoire data. Along with the roughly 670-subject first cohort, a separate validation cohort of over 90 different subjects was used. A later genetic analysis used genome-wide SNP genotypes for about three fifths of the 666 donors, treating that subset as a discovery cohort. Among 398 genotyped donors of the cohort, an average of around 240,000 unique TCR beta nucleotide sequences were sequenced per donor, roughly 20% of them non-productive. Rather than using new phenotypic data, the later analysis identified candidate immune exposures from TCR beta sequences and from how often those sequences occurred across donors. The study aimed to test whether signatures of past pathogen exposure could be identified by cataloging public T cell receptors. An early release that covered several hundred HLA-typed donors contained around 330 gigabases of sequencing data and around 85 million unique TCR sequences.

The paper's findings and limits, for the study overall: In an earlier analysis of some 500 of the donors, most TCR beta V segments were observed in productive rearrangements about 90% or about 30% of the time, broadly matching IMGT annotations. Correlated functional status among segregating V segments might be attributable to linkage disequilibrium, but an unknown experimental factor could not be ruled out. Compared with the approximately 710-donor mean, donors in an Asian-associated ancestry cluster had fewer N-insertions in productive TCRs, according to a later genetic analysis. The earlier analysis of 587 of the donors excluded around 17 rarely observed V segments, including chromosome 9 orphons, because counts were too low. Strong co-occurrence of HLA alleles, especially DR and DQ, made assigning TCR associations to individual alleles difficult. A further reported finding was that TCR beta sequences accurately predicted the HLA-A and HLA-B alleles for most subjects in the first cohort. A later analysis found that most CMV-associated TCR beta chains appeared HLA-restricted, with HLA associations seemingly driven largely by CMV exposure. In a later analysis, the rate of TCR association differed among HLA loci, with DRB1 alleles having the most associated TCRs and HLA-C alleles having the fewest. HLA typing was unavailable for some donors at each locus, so association tests used only the typed subset. Several of the top co-occurrence clusters appeared to be linked to parvovirus B19, influenza, CMV and Epstein-Barr virus, according to a later analysis. A group of highly shared sequence variants was considered likely to be a technical artifact of the sequencing pipeline. While some public TCRs were present in many individuals, most TCR sequences turned up only very rarely across donors. A later genetic analysis associated a missense DCLRE1C variant with V-gene and J-gene trimming of TCR beta chains, and an independent cohort replicated the association. For the cohort, immune exposure information was limited to CMV serostatus. The authors suggested that the approach could potentially be extended to other disease states and immunological phenotypes. Compared with equally common non-associated chains, HLA-associated TCR beta chains in a later analysis were more clonally expanded and had lower generation probabilities. A later analysis associated 16,951 TCR beta sequences with specific HLA alleles at a false discovery rate of 0.05. The presence/absence analyses assumed that sequencing depth was roughly uniform across donors, and that assumption may not be true. Only TCR beta chains were sequenced in this cohort, and the absence of alpha or paired-chain data limited detectable features. The study listed 164 TCR beta chains as associated with cytomegalovirus. Cytomegalovirus status was reported to be diagnosed by the classifier with high specificity and sensitivity in both the original and validation cohorts. In vitro tests confirmed that a few of the cytomegalovirus-associated TCR beta chains recognize cytomegalovirus antigens.

This clone was seen only a few times. Its antigen is not yet known. There are no base qualities to consult, and no much larger clone falls within one base. The cohort was made up of around 720 healthy bone marrow donors. At the time of sampling, all cohort members were nominally healthy, though unrecorded immune exposures were likely present. The donor was CMV seronegative and belonged to the group of 352 seronegative cohort members. A peripheral blood sample was collected from each donor, and TCR beta sequencing was performed on peripheral blood mononuclear cells. Genomic DNA extraction from the blood cell samples was performed with the Qiagen DNeasy Blood Extraction Kit. The protocol used for the library was the immunoSEQ multiplex PCR assay. For the multiplex PCR, a mixture combining 60 forward primers for TCR Vbeta segments and 13 reverse primers for TCR Jbeta segments was used. The CDR3 region of rearranged TCR beta genes was amplified from genomic DNA by a multiplex PCR assay. The Illumina HiSeq System was used to sequence the amplified TCR beta libraries as 87-base-pair reads. The authors processed their data as follows. Across the 700 or so repertoires, a later analysis counted tens of millions of unique TCR beta chains, roughly 11 million of which were shared by at least two donors. To remove PCR and sequencing errors, raw reads were error-corrected and collapsed into unique sequences using a nearest-neighbor algorithm that merged closely related sequences. To assign V, D and J gene segments, CDR3 sequences were aligned to IMGT reference sequences. For a sequence to be retained, a match of at least six nucleotides was required to both a V gene segment and a J gene segment. A rearrangement counted as productive if the CDR3 had no stop codons and remained in frame with V and J, and every other rearrangement counted as non-productive. CDR3 was defined by IMGT convention, running from the second conserved V-encoded cysteine to the conserved J-encoded phenylalanine. The earlier analysis of 450 to 750 of the donors excluded any sequence lacking an unambiguous match to a single V gene segment. In an earlier analysis of around 590 of the donors, a V segment was called functional when productive rearrangements were above 56.7%, and segregating when the standard deviation between donors exceeded 5%. To diagnose cytomegalovirus status from the catalog of TCR beta chain sequences, a statistical classification framework was built. In a later analysis, TCR nucleotide sequences were compared against IMGT/GENE-DB human TR gene sequences so that V and J genes could be assigned. In a later analysis, CDR3 sequences and most-parsimonious VDJ recombination scenarios were assigned using the TCRdist pipeline. A later analysis defined each TCR beta chain by its CDR3 amino acid sequence plus V-gene family, and excluded reads lacking a unique V-gene family. A later analysis removed several hundred highly shared, low-generation-probability nucleotide sequences to deal with suspected cross-contamination and a sequencing artifact. A later analysis calculated a clonal expansion index for each public chain from normalized within-repertoire ranks of inferred template counts. Generation probabilities in a later analysis came from a VDJ recombination model fitted to out-of-frame rearrangements, and those results were checked against IGoR. Hypergeometric tests were used in a later analysis to score TCR-TCR, TCR-HLA and TCR-CMV co-occurrence, with a repertoire-size bias correction applied to the TCR pairs. False discovery rates were estimated in a later analysis by permuting HLA or CMV assignments 20 times. In a later analysis, co-occurring TCRs were grouped using DBSCAN, with TCRdist sequence similarity added in when clustering inside HLA-allele-positive subsets. For co-occurrence clustering, repertoires with fewer than 30,000 or more than 120,000 public chains were excluded, along with four or five repertoires with anomalous nucleotide sharing. The immuneACCESS repertoire file appears here via TCRdb, limited to in-frame rearrangements. These files lack a portion of the clones; in checked studies, under half of the deficit traces to unresolved V genes, and the cause of the others is not known. V, J and clone size were drawn from that table, and D and trimming were deduced from the DNA. This sample gives around 190,000 clones in total; 86% of them show up just once. The ten top clones hold 0.25% to 0.4% of the sample.

This TCR came from a woman aged 25 to 45 in good health and CMV-seronegative. Sequenced sample: PBMCs.

Here is the DNA: TGTGCCAGCAGCTCCGGACGGGAGGCGTCCTACGAGCAGTACTTC. It codes for CASSSGREASYEQYF. The V gene is TRBV7-9 and the J gene is TRBJ2-7; 7 bases in the junction line up with TRBD2. V has 4 bases trimmed and J has 1 base trimmed; junction bases matching no gene number 7. Taken from cysteine to phenylalanine, the CDR3 has 15 residues. Of the read, only the CDR3 DNA is kept; its 45 bases are in frame from base 1. Based on the germline V gene (reference sequence), the CDR1 and CDR2 sequences are SEHNR and FQNEAQ.